The rows below give T cell receptor beta chains drawn from one sample of a study of blood T cell repertoires in COVID-19. The assay was immunoSEQ multiplex PCR, and TCRdb's table has in-frame clones only and misses some. The sample holds roughly 380,000 clones, roughly 77% seen once. Sequencing was carried out using peripheral blood. Source of these receptors: a human donor with acute or convalescent COVID-19. The donor label of this sample is uncertain. The CDR3 runs from the conserved cysteine through the conserved F or W. Fields, in order: clone size, V gene, J gene, D gene, CDR3 protein, CDR3 DNA. The D gene is left open where the match is weak. Clone size appears in some rows only: once, few, many, or a class for an expanded clone.

size: -
V: TRBV27
J: TRBJ1-1
D: -
CDR3: CASSLYRTDRDTEAFF
DNA: TGTGCCAGCAGTTTATATCGGACAGATCGGGACACTGAAGCTTTCTTT

size: -
V: TRBV5-1
J: TRBJ2-5
D: TRBD2
CDR3: CASSLIGGLAGGQETQYF
DNA: TGCGCCAGCAGCTTGATCGGCGGACTAGCGGGAGGGCAAGAGACCCAGTACTTC

size: few
V: TRBV6-5
J: TRBJ1-6
D: -
CDR3: CASTREGVPLHF
DNA: TGTGCCAGCACCAGGGAAGGGGTACCCCTCCACTTT

size: -
V: TRBV3-1/TRBV3-2
J: TRBJ1-2
D: TRBD1
CDR3: CASSQVAPGQGYGYTF
DNA: TGTGCCAGCAGCCAAGTCGCACCGGGACAGGGCTATGGCTACACCTTC

size: -
V: TRBV5-1
J: TRBJ2-7
D: TRBD1
CDR3: CASSLDRGRSYEQYF
DNA: TGCGCCAGCAGCTTGGACAGGGGGCGCTCCTACGAGCAGTACTTC

size: -
V: TRBV3-1/TRBV3-2
J: TRBJ2-3
D: -
CDR3: CASSQGLRVGSSTDTQYF
DNA: TGTGCCAGCAGCCAAGGTCTGCGGGTCGGATCTAGCACAGATACGCAGTATTTT

size: once
V: TRBV5-4
J: TRBJ1-2
D: TRBD1
CDR3: CASSRTGARSGGYTF
DNA: TGTGCCAGCAGCAGGACAGGGGCGCGTTCGGGTGGCTACACCTTC

size: once
V: TRBV5-1
J: TRBJ1-2
D: TRBD1
CDR3: CASSLWAGGQDSYGYTF
DNA: TGCGCCAGCAGCTTGTGGGCAGGGGGCCAAGACTCTTATGGCTACACCTTC

size: -
V: TRBV28
J: TRBJ1-1
D: TRBD1
CDR3: CASSLLGQWRTEAFF
DNA: TGTGCCAGCAGTTTATTGGGACAGTGGCGGACTGAAGCTTTCTTT

size: few
V: TRBV3-1/TRBV3-2
J: TRBJ2-7
D: -
CDR3: CASSAHQPPGSYEQYF
DNA: TGTGCCAGCAGCGCCCACCAACCCCCGGGGTCCTACGAGCAGTACTTC

size: once
V: TRBV6-1
J: TRBJ1-2
D: TRBD1
CDR3: CASSELGQGYGYTF
DNA: TGTGCCAGCAGTGAATTGGGACAGGGCTATGGCTACACCTTC

size: -
V: TRBV9
J: TRBJ2-2
D: TRBD2
CDR3: CASSVATGLAGTGELFF
DNA: TGTGCCAGCAGCGTAGCCACTGGACTAGCGGGCACCGGGGAGCTGTTTTTT

size: -
V: TRBV4-1
J: TRBJ2-7
D: TRBD1
CDR3: CASSRSGQRTSYEQYF
DNA: TGCGCCAGCAGCCGGTCGGGACAGCGGACCTCCTACGAGCAGTACTTC

size: -
V: TRBV29-1
J: TRBJ2-7
D: -
CDR3: CSVTTGLVGEQYF
DNA: TGCAGCGTGACGACAGGCCTCGTTGGGGAGCAGTACTTC

size: -
V: TRBV13
J: TRBJ1-5
D: -
CDR3: CASSFMKGAQHF
DNA: TGTGCCAGCAGCTTCATGAAGGGGGCCCAGCATTTT

size: -
V: TRBV12-2
J: TRBJ1-1
D: -
CDR3: CASRSTRITPNTEAFF
DNA: TGTGCAAGTCGCTCCACAAGAATTACACCAAACACTGAAGCTTTCTTT

size: -
V: TRBV28
J: TRBJ2-7
D: TRBD2
CDR3: CASSFAGTSSYEQYF
DNA: TGTGCCAGCAGTTTTGCCGGGACTAGCTCCTACGAGCAGTACTTC

size: -
V: TRBV19
J: TRBJ2-3
D: -
CDR3: CASSKEPRTDTQYF
DNA: TGTGCCAGTAGTAAAGAACCTCGGACAGATACGCAGTATTTT

size: few
V: TRBV12-3/TRBV12-4
J: TRBJ1-1
D: TRBD1
CDR3: CASSKGGRTEAFF
DNA: TGTGCCAGCAGCAAAGGGGGCAGGACTGAAGCTTTCTTT

size: -
V: TRBV28
J: TRBJ1-2
D: -
CDR3: CASRPQGVRGYTF
DNA: TGTGCCAGCAGACCGCAGGGTGTGCGTGGCTACACCTTC

size: -
V: TRBV7-8
J: TRBJ1-1
D: -
CDR3: CASSLRVMNTEAFF
DNA: TGTGCCAGCAGCTTGAGGGTTATGAACACTGAAGCTTTCTTT

size: few
V: TRBV28
J: TRBJ1-1
D: -
CDR3: CASDGSGAGVTEAFF
DNA: TGTGCCAGCGATGGTTCAGGGGCCGGGGTTACTGAAGCTTTCTTT

size: -
V: TRBV5-1
J: TRBJ2-1
D: TRBD2
CDR3: CASSSAGLAGDGDEQFF
DNA: TGCGCCAGCAGCTCGGCCGGACTAGCGGGAGACGGGGATGAGCAGTTCTTC

size: -
V: TRBV6-5
J: TRBJ2-5
D: -
CDR3: CASRLGHRDQYF
DNA: TGTGCCAGCAGGCTGGGTCATCGGGACCAGTACTTC

size: -
V: TRBV2
J: TRBJ2-1
D: -
CDR3: CASSAWGENYNEQFF
DNA: TGTGCCAGCAGCGCCTGGGGAGAGAACTACAATGAGCAGTTCTTC

size: -
V: TRBV19
J: TRBJ1-5
D: -
CDR3: CASSIQGQSGLNQPQHF
DNA: TGTGCCAGTAGTATACAGGGGCAATCAGGGCTCAATCAGCCCCAGCATTTT

size: -
V: TRBV12-3/TRBV12-4
J: TRBJ1-1
D: -
CDR3: CAGSNRVGTEAFF
DNA: TGTGCCGGCAGCAACAGGGTGGGCACTGAAGCTTTCTTT

size: -
V: TRBV5-1
J: TRBJ2-3
D: -
CDR3: CASSLGATSSTDTQYF
DNA: TGCGCCAGCAGCTTGGGGGCGACTAGTTCCACAGATACGCAGTATTTT

size: -
V: TRBV15
J: TRBJ1-2
D: -
CDR3: CATSKDTHGYTF
DNA: TGTGCCACCAGCAAAGACACTCATGGCTACACCTTC

size: -
V: TRBV11-2
J: TRBJ2-5
D: TRBD1
CDR3: CASSLLTGGVETQYF
DNA: TGTGCCAGCAGCCTCCTGACAGGGGGCGTAGAGACCCAGTACTTC

size: -
V: TRBV28
J: TRBJ1-2
D: -
CDR3: CASSLQSRGYTF
DNA: TGTGCCAGCAGTTTACAGTCCCGTGGCTACACCTTC

size: -
V: TRBV6-5
J: TRBJ1-2
D: TRBD1
CDR3: CASSYSDRGYGYTF
DNA: TGTGCCAGCAGTTACTCGGACAGGGGATATGGCTACACCTTC

size: -
V: TRBV20-1
J: TRBJ2-5
D: TRBD2
CDR3: CSASRGGRIQETQYF
DNA: TGCAGTGCTAGTCGCGGGGGGCGCATCCAAGAGACCCAGTACTTC

size: -
V: TRBV12-2
J: TRBJ1-5
D: -
CDR3: CASRLTIRGRNQPQHF
DNA: TGTGCAAGTCGCTTAACCATTAGGGGCAGAAATCAGCCCCAGCATTTT

size: -
V: TRBV18
J: TRBJ2-7
D: TRBD2
CDR3: CASSRTGARSAGDYEQYF
DNA: TGTGCCAGCTCTCGGACGGGTGCGAGGTCAGCGGGGGACTACGAGCAGTACTTC

size: -
V: TRBV5-5
J: TRBJ2-7
D: TRBD1
CDR3: CASSFRDRGPYEQYF
DNA: TGTGCCAGCAGCTTCCGGGACAGGGGGCCCTACGAGCAGTACTTC

size: -
V: TRBV7-9
J: TRBJ2-7
D: TRBD1
CDR3: CASSFGTGTSYEQYF
DNA: TGTGCCAGCAGCTTCGGGACAGGGACTTCCTACGAGCAGTACTTC

size: -
V: TRBV27
J: TRBJ2-1
D: TRBD2
CDR3: CASSPLAGPGYEQFF
DNA: TGTGCCAGCAGCCCCCTAGCGGGCCCCGGGTATGAGCAGTTCTTC

size: -
V: TRBV6-6
J: TRBJ2-7
D: TRBD2
CDR3: CASSRSGYEQYF
DNA: TGTGCCAGCAGTCGTAGCGGGTACGAGCAGTACTTC

size: few
V: TRBV19
J: TRBJ1-6
D: TRBD1
CDR3: CASRKTGTGISPLHF
DNA: TGTGCCAGTAGAAAGACCGGGACAGGGATCTCACCCCTCCACTTT

size: -
V: TRBV4-2
J: TRBJ2-4
D: TRBD2
CDR3: CASSQETLRETGGGKNIQYF
DNA: TGTGCCAGCAGCCAAGAAACGTTGCGGGAGACGGGAGGGGGCAAAAACATTCAGTACTTC

size: -
V: TRBV5-5
J: TRBJ1-4
D: TRBD1
CDR3: CASSPGQFNEKLFF
DNA: TGTGCCAGCAGCCCGGGACAGTTTAATGAAAAACTGTTTTTT

size: -
V: TRBV7-8
J: TRBJ2-2
D: -
CDR3: CASSFRRANTGELFF
DNA: TGTGCCAGCAGCTTTAGGCGGGCGAACACCGGGGAGCTGTTTTTT

size: -
V: TRBV18
J: TRBJ2-5
D: TRBD1
CDR3: CASSPTGGPGETQYF
DNA: TGTGCCAGCTCACCTACAGGGGGCCCGGGAGAGACCCAGTACTTC

size: -
V: TRBV14
J: TRBJ2-2
D: -
CDR3: CASNHRANTGELFF
DNA: TGTGCCAGCAACCACAGGGCTAACACCGGGGAGCTGTTTTTT

size: -
V: TRBV19
J: TRBJ1-5
D: -
CDR3: CASSIAAGANQPQHF
DNA: TGTGCCAGTAGTATAGCAGCAGGGGCCAATCAGCCCCAGCATTTT

size: -
V: TRBV10-3
J: TRBJ2-1
D: -
CDR3: CAISEGTKQFF
DNA: TGTGCCATCAGTGAGGGAACTAAGCAGTTCTTC

size: -
V: TRBV6-5
J: TRBJ2-2
D: -
CDR3: CASSRRGGFAGELFF
DNA: TGTGCCAGCAGTAGAAGGGGGGGATTCGCCGGGGAGCTGTTTTTT

size: -
V: TRBV7-9
J: TRBJ1-5
D: -
CDR3: CASSLGGYSNQPQHF
DNA: TGTGCCAGCAGCTTAGGAGGGTATAGCAATCAGCCCCAGCATTTT

size: -
V: TRBV19
J: TRBJ1-2
D: TRBD1
CDR3: CASSRGTGGANYGYTF
DNA: TGTGCCAGTAGTAGAGGGACAGGGGGCGCCAACTATGGCTACACCTTC

size: -
V: TRBV5-4
J: TRBJ2-7
D: -
CDR3: CASSLSGYEQYF
DNA: TGTGCCAGCAGCTTGTCAGGCTACGAGCAGTACTTC

size: -
V: TRBV2
J: TRBJ2-1
D: -
CDR3: CASSERRTIYNEQFF
DNA: TGTGCCAGCAGTGAGCGGCGGACTATTTACAATGAGCAGTTCTTC

size: -
V: TRBV6-6
J: TRBJ2-1
D: TRBD2
CDR3: CASSRLAGGPYNEQFF
DNA: TGTGCCAGCAGCCGACTAGCGGGAGGGCCATACAATGAGCAGTTCTTC

size: -
V: TRBV30
J: TRBJ1-2
D: TRBD1
CDR3: CAWSAPGQGNYGYTF
DNA: TGTGCCTGGAGTGCCCCTGGACAGGGGAACTATGGCTACACCTTC

size: few
V: TRBV27
J: TRBJ1-6
D: -
CDR3: CASTVGPDSPLHF
DNA: TGTGCCAGCACGGTGGGCCCCGATTCACCCCTCCACTTT

size: -
V: TRBV7-2
J: TRBJ2-1
D: -
CDR3: CASSSQLAKSANEQFF
DNA: TGTGCCAGCAGCTCTCAACTAGCAAAGTCAGCCAATGAGCAGTTCTTC

size: -
V: TRBV28
J: TRBJ1-2
D: -
CDR3: CASSTPGHLNYGYTF
DNA: TGTGCCAGCAGTACCCCGGGACACTTGAACTATGGCTACACCTTC

size: -
V: TRBV2
J: TRBJ1-6
D: -
CDR3: CASSERRGSNSPLHF
DNA: TGTGCCAGCAGTGAGCGTCGAGGGAGTAATTCACCCCTCCACTTT

size: -
V: TRBV18
J: TRBJ1-4
D: -
CDR3: CASSPITGRSGDTEKLFF
DNA: TGTGCCAGCTCACCAATAACAGGGCGGTCAGGAGATACTGAAAAACTGTTTTTT